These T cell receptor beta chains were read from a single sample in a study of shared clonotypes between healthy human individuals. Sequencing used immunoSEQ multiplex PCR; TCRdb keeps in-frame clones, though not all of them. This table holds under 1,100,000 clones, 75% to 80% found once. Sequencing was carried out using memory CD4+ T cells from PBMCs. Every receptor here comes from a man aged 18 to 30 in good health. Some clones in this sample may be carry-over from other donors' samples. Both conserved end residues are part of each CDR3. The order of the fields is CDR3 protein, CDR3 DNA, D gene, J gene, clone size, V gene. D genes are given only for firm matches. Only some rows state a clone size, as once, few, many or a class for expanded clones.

CDR3: CATSREGTGYEKLFF
DNA: TGTGCCACCAGCAGAGAAGGGACAGGGTACGAAAAACTGTTTTTT
D: TRBD1
J: TRBJ1-4
size: -
V: TRBV15

CDR3: CASSQDLVTGYEQFF
DNA: TGTGCCAGCAGCCAGGACCTCGTAACTGGTTATGAGCAGTTCTTC
D: -
J: TRBJ2-1
size: -
V: TRBV14

CDR3: CATSREGATNEKLFF
DNA: TGTGCCACCAGCAGAGAGGGTGCAACTAATGAAAAACTGTTTTTT
D: -
J: TRBJ1-4
size: -
V: TRBV15

CDR3: CASSLGAQVFGTEAFF
DNA: TGTGCCAGCAGCTTAGGTGCCCAGGTTTTTGGGACTGAAGCTTTCTTT
D: -
J: TRBJ1-1
size: -
V: TRBV7-8

CDR3: CASRRLGSRSGEQYF
DNA: TGTGCCAGCAGGCGCCTTGGTAGCCGCTCCGGCGAGCAGTACTTC
D: -
J: TRBJ2-7
size: -
V: TRBV11-1

CDR3: CASSRQVNTEAFF
DNA: TGTGCCAGCAGCCGGCAGGTGAACACTGAAGCTTTCTTT
D: -
J: TRBJ1-1
size: -
V: TRBV7-9

CDR3: CASSDPWGAHDKPYSNQPQHF
DNA: TGTGCCAGCAGTGACCCGTGGGGGGCCCACGACAAACCTTATAGCAATCAGCCCCAGCATTTT
D: -
J: TRBJ1-5
size: once
V: TRBV6-4

CDR3: CASSTRLAGTNEQFF
DNA: TGTGCCAGCAGTACCCGACTAGCGGGAACCAATGAGCAGTTCTTC
D: TRBD2
J: TRBJ2-1
size: -
V: TRBV27

CDR3: CAWSRGQGATQPQHF
DNA: TGTGCCTGGAGCCGGGGACAGGGGGCCACTCAGCCCCAGCATTTT
D: TRBD1
J: TRBJ1-5
size: -
V: TRBV30

CDR3: CASSSTGGSNQPQHF
DNA: TGTGCCAGCAGCTCAACAGGGGGCAGCAATCAGCCCCAGCATTTT
D: TRBD1
J: TRBJ1-5
size: few
V: TRBV7-2

CDR3: CASSLPGLLNTEAFF
DNA: TGTGCCAGCAGCTTACCGGGACTGCTGAACACTGAAGCTTTCTTT
D: -
J: TRBJ1-1
size: -
V: TRBV5-6

CDR3: CASSLSVSGNTIYF
DNA: TGCGCCAGCAGCTTGTCGGTCTCTGGAAACACCATATATTTT
D: -
J: TRBJ1-3
size: once
V: TRBV5-1

CDR3: CASSSQYPDQPQHF
DNA: TGTGCCAGCAGCTCGCAGTACCCCGACCAGCCCCAGCATTTT
D: -
J: TRBJ1-5
size: -
V: TRBV7-9

CDR3: CASSLPGQSSGNTIYF
DNA: TGTGCCAGCAGTCTTCCGGGACAGAGCTCTGGAAACACCATATATTTT
D: TRBD1
J: TRBJ1-3
size: -
V: TRBV28

CDR3: CASSLRESPLHF
DNA: TGTGCCAGCAGCCTCAGGGAATCACCCCTCCACTTT
D: -
J: TRBJ1-6
size: -
V: TRBV7-9

CDR3: CASSIDRPGPQYF
DNA: TGCGCCAGCAGCATCGACAGGCCGGGGCCCCAGTACTTC
D: -
J: TRBJ2-5
size: -
V: TRBV5-1

CDR3: CASSQAGSKEETQYF
DNA: TGTGCCAGCAGCCAGGCCGGGAGTAAAGAAGAGACCCAGTACTTC
D: -
J: TRBJ2-5
size: -
V: TRBV4-2

CDR3: CASGQGGETQYF
DNA: TGTGCCAGTGGGCAGGGGGGAGAGACCCAGTACTTC
D: -
J: TRBJ2-5
size: -
V: TRBV2

CDR3: CASSISGTAGATNEKLFF
DNA: TGCGCCAGCAGCATCTCCGGGACAGCTGGGGCAACTAATGAAAAACTGTTTTTT
D: TRBD1
J: TRBJ1-4
size: -
V: TRBV5-1

CDR3: CASSLAGGGVGEQYF
DNA: TGTGCCAGCAGCTTAGCCGGGGGAGGGGTCGGCGAGCAGTACTTC
D: TRBD2
J: TRBJ2-7
size: -
V: TRBV7-9

CDR3: CASSATSGAEETQYF
DNA: TGTGCCAGCAGCGCTACTAGCGGGGCAGAAGAGACCCAGTACTTC
D: TRBD2
J: TRBJ2-5
size: -
V: TRBV7-2

CDR3: CASSEFKGEETQYF
DNA: TGTGCCAGCAGTGAATTCAAGGGGGAAGAGACCCAGTACTTC
D: -
J: TRBJ2-5
size: -
V: TRBV25-1